The present TCR beta chain was sequenced within a study of cytomegalovirus exposure and HLA in healthy donors. Whole-study results and caveats: Analyzed later, association rates of TCRs varied across HLA loci, with DRB1 most and HLA-C fewest. In a later analysis, donors in an Asian-associated ancestry cluster reportedly had fewer N-insertions in productive TCRs than the cohort mean.

There are 15 residues in the CDR3. Trimming shortened V by 0 bases and J by 4 bases, and 10 bases separated the two germline ends. CDR1 is MGHRA and CDR2 is YSYEKL in the germline V gene. A remark on this clone: Its target is unknown.

The donors comprised healthy bone marrow donors. Primers for the PCR totalled 60 Vbeta and 13 Jbeta. Sequencing used immunoSEQ multiplex PCR; TCRdb keeps in-frame clones, though not all of them. The sample table sets out some 150,000 clones. The chain carries TRBV4-1 and TRBJ2-1; possibly TRBD1 for D (5 bases). The source material was PBMCs. The clonotype originates from a man aged 40-49 years in good health and CMV-seronegative. The CDR3 loop is CASSQDLGQYNEQFF. CDR3 coding DNA: TGCGCCAGCAGCCAAGATTTGGGGCAGTACAATGAGCAGTTCTTC.